The rows below give T cell receptor beta chains drawn from one sample of a study of T cells expressing NK-cell markers. From the 5' RACE reads, TCRdb lists one entry per CDR3 protein and no DNA. The sample includes roughly 160,000 distinct CDR3 sequences. Source material: blood T cells: a sorted CD56 or NKG2C T cell subset, CD4+ or CD8+ T cells, or bulk PBMC T cells (not recorded which). Source of these receptors: a man aged 18-70 years in good health. CDR3s include the opening cysteine and the closing phenylalanine or tryptophan.

V gene: TRBV20-1; J gene: TRBJ2-7; CDR3 protein: CSARTGGDEQYF
V gene: TRBV6-5; J gene: TRBJ2-7; CDR3 protein: CASSYSLVMPYEQYF
V gene: TRBV11-1; J gene: TRBJ2-2; CDR3 protein: CASSPRDAVGPNTGELFF
V gene: TRBV15; J gene: TRBJ2-2; CDR3 protein: CATSRDLGETGELFFF
V gene: TRBV7-8; J gene: TRBJ2-2; CDR3 protein: CASSGALGAWTGEDLRELFF
V gene: TRBV7-2; J gene: TRBJ2-2; CDR3 protein: CASSYSGGAGELFF
V gene: TRBV20-1; J gene: TRBJ1-2; CDR3 protein: CSAKTGEVDGYTF
V gene: TRBV27; J gene: TRBJ2-3; CDR3 protein: CASSPRTEVDTQYF
V gene: TRBV5-6; J gene: TRBJ2-7; CDR3 protein: CASSLGAVNSYEQYF
V gene: TRBV6-5; J gene: TRBJ1-5; CDR3 protein: CASSYSGLKNQPQHF
V gene: TRBV9; J gene: TRBJ1-4; CDR3 protein: CASSVGLQGDEKLFF
V gene: TRBV13; J gene: TRBJ1-6; CDR3 protein: CASSRRQGDSPLHF
V gene: TRBV6-5; J gene: TRBJ1-1; CDR3 protein: CASSYSGTKGTEAFF